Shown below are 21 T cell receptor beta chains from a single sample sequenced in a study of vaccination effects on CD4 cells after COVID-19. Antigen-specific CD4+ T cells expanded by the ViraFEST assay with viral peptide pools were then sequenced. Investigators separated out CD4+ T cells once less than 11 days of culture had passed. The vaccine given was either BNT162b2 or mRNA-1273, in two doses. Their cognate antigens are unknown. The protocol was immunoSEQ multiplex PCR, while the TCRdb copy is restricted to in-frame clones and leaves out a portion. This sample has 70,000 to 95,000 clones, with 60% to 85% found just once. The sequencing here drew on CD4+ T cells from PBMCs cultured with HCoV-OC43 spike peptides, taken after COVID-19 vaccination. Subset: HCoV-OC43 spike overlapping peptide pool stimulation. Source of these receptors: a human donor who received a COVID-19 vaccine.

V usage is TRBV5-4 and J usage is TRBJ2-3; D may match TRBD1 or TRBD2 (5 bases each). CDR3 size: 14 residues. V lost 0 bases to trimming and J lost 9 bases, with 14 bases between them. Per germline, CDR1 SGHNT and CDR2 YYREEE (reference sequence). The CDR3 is CASSLAGMGETQYF. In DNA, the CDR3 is TGTGCCAGCAGCTTGGCCGGGATGGGGGAGACGCAGTATTTT.

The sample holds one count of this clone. CDR3 DNA sequence: TGTGCCAGCAGCCGGGTAGCGGGGATCATGGAGACCCAGTACTTC. Translating gives CASSRVAGIMETQYF. The rearrangement links TRBV7-2 to TRBJ2-5; 8 nucleotides align to TRBD2. This CDR3 has 15 amino acids. Losses at the gene ends were 5 bases for V and 5 bases for J; bases not matched to a gene: 10. Germline assignment: CDR1 SGHTA and CDR2 FQGNSA.

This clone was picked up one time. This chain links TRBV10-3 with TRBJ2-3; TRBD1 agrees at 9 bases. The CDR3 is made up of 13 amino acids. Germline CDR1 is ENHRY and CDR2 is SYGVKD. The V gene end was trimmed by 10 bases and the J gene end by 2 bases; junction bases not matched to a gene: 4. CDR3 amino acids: CASTGGSTDTQYF. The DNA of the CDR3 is TGTGCCAGTACAGGGGGCTCCACAGATACGCAGTATTTT.

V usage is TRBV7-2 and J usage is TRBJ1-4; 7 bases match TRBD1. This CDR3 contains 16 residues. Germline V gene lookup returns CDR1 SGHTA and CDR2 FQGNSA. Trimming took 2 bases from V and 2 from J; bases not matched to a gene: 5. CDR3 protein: CASSLQGGGTNEKLFF. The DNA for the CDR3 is TGTGCCAGCAGCTTACAGGGGGGCGGGACTAATGAAAAACTGTTTTTT.

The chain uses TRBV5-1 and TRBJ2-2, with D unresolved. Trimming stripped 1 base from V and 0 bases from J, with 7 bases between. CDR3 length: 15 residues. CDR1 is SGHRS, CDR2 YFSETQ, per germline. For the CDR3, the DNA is TGCGCCAGCAGCTTGACAGCTACGAACACCGGGGAGCTGTTTTTT. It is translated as CASSLTATNTGELFF. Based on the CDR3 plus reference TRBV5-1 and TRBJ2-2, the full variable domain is KAGVTQTPRYLIKTRGQQVTLSCSPISGHRSVSWYQQTPGQGLQFLFEYFSETQRNKGNFPGRFSGRQFSNSRSEMNVSTLELGDSALYLCASSLTATNTGELFFGEGSRLTVL.

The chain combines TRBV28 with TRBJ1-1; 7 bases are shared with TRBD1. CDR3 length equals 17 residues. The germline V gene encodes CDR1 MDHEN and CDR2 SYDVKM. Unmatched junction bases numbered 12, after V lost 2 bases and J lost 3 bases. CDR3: CASSLSPWGTADTEAFF. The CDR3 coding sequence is TGTGCCAGCAGTTTAAGTCCATGGGGGACAGCGGACACTGAAGCTTTCTTT.

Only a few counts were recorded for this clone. CDR3 region: CASSERGAQGDYGYTF. As DNA, the CDR3 is TGTGCCAGCAGCGAAAGAGGGGCACAGGGGGACTATGGCTACACCTTC. The chain employs TRBV11-1 and TRBJ1-2, with 8 positions matching TRBD1. Trimming at V came to 5 bases and at J to 3 bases, leaving 11 bases not matched to a gene. CDR1 and CDR2 from the germline V gene are SGHAT and FQDESV (reference sequence). This CDR3 region has 16 residues. Using reference TRBV11-1 and TRBJ1-2 for the parts outside the CDR3, the full variable domain is EAEVAQSPRYKITEKSQAVAFWCDPISGHATLYWYRQILGQGPELLVQFQDESVVDDSQLPKDRFSAERLKGVDSTLKIQPAELGDSAMYLCASSERGAQGDYGYTFGSGTRLTVV.

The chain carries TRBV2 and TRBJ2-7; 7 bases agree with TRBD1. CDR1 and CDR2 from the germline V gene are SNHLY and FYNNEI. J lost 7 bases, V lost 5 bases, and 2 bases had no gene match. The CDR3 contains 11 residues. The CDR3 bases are TGTGCCAGCAGTACAGGGGTAGAGCAGTACGTC. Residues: CASSTGVEQYV.

CDR3 DNA: TGTGCCAGCGCCGGGACCTTCATCACAGATACGCAGTATTTT. Protein sequence: CASAGTFITDTQYF. The chain links TRBV2 to TRBJ2-3; D may correspond to TRBD1 or TRBD2 (5 bases each). The CDR3 covers 14 residues. Between the trimmed V and J ends, which lost 8 bases and 2 bases, there was a span of 14 bases. The germline CDR1 and CDR2 sequences are SNHLY and FYNNEI.

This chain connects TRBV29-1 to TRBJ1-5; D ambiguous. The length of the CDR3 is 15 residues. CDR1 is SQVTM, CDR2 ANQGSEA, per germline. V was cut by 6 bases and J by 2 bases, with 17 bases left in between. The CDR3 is CSVRSGPGGNQPQHF. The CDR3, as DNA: TGCAGCGTCCGCAGCGGGCCAGGAGGCAATCAGCCCCAGCATTTT.

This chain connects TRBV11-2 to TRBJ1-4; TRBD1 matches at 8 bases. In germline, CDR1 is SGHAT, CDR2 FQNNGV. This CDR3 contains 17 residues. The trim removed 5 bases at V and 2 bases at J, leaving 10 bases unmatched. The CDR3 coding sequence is TGTGCCAGCAGCCCCCCGGACAGGGCTACGACTAATGAAAAACTGTTTTTT. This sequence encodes CASSPPDRATTNEKLFF.

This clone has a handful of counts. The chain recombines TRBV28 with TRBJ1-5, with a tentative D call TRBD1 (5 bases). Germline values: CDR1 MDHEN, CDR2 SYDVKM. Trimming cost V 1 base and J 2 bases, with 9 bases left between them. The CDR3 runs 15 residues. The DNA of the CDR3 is TGTGCCAGCAGTTTATACCAGGGAGGCAATCAGCCCCAGCATTTT. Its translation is CASSLYQGGNQPQHF.

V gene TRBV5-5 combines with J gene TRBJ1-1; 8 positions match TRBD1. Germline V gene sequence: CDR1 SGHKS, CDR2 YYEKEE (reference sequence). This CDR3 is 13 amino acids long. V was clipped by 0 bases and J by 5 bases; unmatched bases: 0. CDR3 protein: CASSLDRGTEAFF. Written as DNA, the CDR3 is TGTGCCAGCAGCTTGGACAGGGGGACTGAAGCTTTCTTT.

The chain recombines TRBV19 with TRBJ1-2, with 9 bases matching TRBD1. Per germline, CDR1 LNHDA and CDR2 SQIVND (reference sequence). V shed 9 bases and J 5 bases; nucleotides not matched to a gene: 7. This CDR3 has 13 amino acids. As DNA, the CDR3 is TGTGCCAGCGCGGAACAGGGGGCTTATGGCTACACCTTC. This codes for CASAEQGAYGYTF.

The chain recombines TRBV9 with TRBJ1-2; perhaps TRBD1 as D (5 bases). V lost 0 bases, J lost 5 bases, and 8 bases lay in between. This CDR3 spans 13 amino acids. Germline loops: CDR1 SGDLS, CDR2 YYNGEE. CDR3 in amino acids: CASSVGQGYGYTF. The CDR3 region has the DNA TGTGCCAGCAGCGTAGGGCAGGGTTATGGCTACACCTTC. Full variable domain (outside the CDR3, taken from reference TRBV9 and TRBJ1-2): DSGVTQTPKHLITATGQRVTLRCSPRSGDLSVYWYQQSLDQGLQFLIQYYNGEERAKGNILERFSAQQFPDLHSELNLSSLELGDSALYFCASSVGQGYGYTFGSGTRLTVV.

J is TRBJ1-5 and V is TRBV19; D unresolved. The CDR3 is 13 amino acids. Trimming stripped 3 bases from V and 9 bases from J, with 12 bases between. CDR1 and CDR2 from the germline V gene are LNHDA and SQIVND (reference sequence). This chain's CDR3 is CASSILSFPPQHF. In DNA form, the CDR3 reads TGTGCCAGTAGTATTTTAAGTTTTCCGCCCCAGCATTTT.

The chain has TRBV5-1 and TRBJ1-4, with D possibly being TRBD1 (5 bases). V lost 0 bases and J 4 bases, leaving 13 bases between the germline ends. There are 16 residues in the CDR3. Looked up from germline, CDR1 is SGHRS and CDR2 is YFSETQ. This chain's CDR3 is CASSLESPGYNEKLFF. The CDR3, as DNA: TGCGCCAGCAGCTTGGAATCCCCAGGGTATAATGAAAAACTGTTTTTT.

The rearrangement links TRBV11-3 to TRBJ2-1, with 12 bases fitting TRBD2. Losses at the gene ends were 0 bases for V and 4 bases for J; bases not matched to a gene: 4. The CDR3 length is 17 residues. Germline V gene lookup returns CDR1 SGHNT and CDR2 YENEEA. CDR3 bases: TGTGCCAGCAGCTTAGATACTAGCGGGGGGCGTTACAATGAGCAGTTCTTC. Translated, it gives CASSLDTSGGRYNEQFF.

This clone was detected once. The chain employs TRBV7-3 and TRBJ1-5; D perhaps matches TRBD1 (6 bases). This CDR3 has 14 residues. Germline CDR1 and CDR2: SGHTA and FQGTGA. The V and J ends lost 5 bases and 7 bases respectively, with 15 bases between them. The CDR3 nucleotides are TGTGCCAGCAGCGCCAGGGGTTTTCAGCAGCCCCAGCATTTT. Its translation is CASSARGFQQPQHF.

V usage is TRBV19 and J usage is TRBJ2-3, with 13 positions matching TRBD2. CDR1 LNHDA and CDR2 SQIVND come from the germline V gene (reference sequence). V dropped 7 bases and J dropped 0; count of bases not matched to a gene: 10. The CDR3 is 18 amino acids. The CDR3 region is CASTPGLAGSSSTDTQYF. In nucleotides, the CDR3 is TGTGCCAGTACCCCGGGACTAGCGGGGAGTTCTAGCACAGATACGCAGTATTTT.

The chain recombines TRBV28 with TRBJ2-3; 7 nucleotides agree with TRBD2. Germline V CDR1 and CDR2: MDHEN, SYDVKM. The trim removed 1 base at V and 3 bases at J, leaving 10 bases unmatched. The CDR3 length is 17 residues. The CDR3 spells CASSLSRRRGITDTQYF. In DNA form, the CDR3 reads TGTGCCAGCAGTTTATCCCGGAGGCGGGGGATTACAGATACGCAGTATTTT.